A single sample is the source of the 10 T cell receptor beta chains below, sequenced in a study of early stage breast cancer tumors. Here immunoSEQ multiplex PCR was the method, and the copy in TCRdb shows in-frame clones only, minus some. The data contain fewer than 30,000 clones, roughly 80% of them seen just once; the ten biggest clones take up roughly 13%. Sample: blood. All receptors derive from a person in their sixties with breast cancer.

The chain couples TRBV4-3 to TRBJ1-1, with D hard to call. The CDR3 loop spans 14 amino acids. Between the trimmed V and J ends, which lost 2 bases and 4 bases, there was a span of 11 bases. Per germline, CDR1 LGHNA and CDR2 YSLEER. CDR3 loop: CASSQIIGSTEAFF. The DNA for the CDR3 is TGCGCCAGCAGCCAAATAATCGGGTCCACTGAAGCTTTCTTT.

The CDR3 loop is CSTRQSMGSEQFF. DNA for the CDR3: TGCAGCACCCGTCAGAGTATGGGCTCTGAGCAGTTCTTC. This chain links TRBV29-1 with TRBJ2-1; the D is unclear. V was shortened by 8 bases and J by 9 bases, with 20 bases between the two germline ends. CDR1 is SQVTM, CDR2 ANQGSEA, per germline. CDR3 length: 13 amino acids.

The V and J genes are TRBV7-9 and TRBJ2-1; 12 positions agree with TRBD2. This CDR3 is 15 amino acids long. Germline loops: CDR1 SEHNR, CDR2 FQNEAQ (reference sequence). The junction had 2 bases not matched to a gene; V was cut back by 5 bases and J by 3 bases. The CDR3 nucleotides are TGTGCCAGCAGCCCACTAGCGGGAGGCTACAATGAGCAGTTCTTC. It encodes CASSPLAGGYNEQFF.

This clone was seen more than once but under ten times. The CDR3 reads CASSQVSVSGNTIYF. The CDR3 DNA is TGCGCCAGCAGCCAGGTATCAGTCTCTGGAAACACCATATATTTT. The chain joins TRBV4-1 to TRBJ1-3; D unresolved. Trimming took off 3 bases at V and 0 bases at J, with 9 bases between the two ends. The germline V gene encodes CDR1 MGHRA and CDR2 YSYEKL. The CDR3 runs 15 residues.

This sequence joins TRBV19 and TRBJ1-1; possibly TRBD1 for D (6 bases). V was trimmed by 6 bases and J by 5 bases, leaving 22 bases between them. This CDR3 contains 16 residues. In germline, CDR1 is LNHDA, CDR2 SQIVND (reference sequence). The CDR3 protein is CASRLQAQGRGTEAFF. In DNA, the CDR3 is TGTGCCAGTAGGCTCCAAGCACAGGGCAGAGGTACTGAAGCTTTCTTT.

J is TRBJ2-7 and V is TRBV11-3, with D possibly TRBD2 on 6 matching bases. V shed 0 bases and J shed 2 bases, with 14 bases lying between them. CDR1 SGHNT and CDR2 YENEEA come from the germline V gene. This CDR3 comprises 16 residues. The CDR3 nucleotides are TGTGCCAGCAGCTTAGAGTACGGGAGTCGACCCTACGAGCAGTACTTC. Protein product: CASSLEYGSRPYEQYF.

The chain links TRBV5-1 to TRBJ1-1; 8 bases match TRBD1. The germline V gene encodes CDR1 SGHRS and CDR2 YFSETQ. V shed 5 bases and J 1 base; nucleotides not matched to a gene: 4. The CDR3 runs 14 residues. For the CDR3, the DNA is TGCGCCAGCAGTTCAGGGGGCGAGAACACTGAAGCTTTCTTT. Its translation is CASSSGGENTEAFF.

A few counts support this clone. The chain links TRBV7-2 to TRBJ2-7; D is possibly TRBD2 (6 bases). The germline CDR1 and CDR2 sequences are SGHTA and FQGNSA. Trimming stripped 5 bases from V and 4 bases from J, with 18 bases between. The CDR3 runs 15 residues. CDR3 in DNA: TGTGCCAGCAGCCCTCATCCGGGAGTTTTTTACGAGCAGTACTTC. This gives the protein CASSPHPGVFYEQYF.

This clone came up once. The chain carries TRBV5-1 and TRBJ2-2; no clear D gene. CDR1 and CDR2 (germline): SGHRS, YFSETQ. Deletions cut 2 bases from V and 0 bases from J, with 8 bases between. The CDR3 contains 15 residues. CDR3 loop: CASSLEASNTGELFF. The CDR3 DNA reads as TGCGCCAGCAGCTTAGAAGCTTCGAACACCGGGGAGCTGTTTTTT.

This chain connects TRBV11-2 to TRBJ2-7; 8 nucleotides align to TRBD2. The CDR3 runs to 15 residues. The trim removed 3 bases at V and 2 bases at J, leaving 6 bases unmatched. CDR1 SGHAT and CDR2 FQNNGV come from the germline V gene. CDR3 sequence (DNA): TGTGCCAGCAGCTTCCCCACTAGCGGAGCCTACGAGCAGTACTTC. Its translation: CASSFPTSGAYEQYF.